The clone carrying this T cell receptor beta chain has just one count. Its antigen is currently unknown. DNA input for the unsorted PBMC replicate PCRs was 250 to 350 ng, 30,000 to 35,000 T cell genomes. What was sequenced on ten immunoSEQ deep assay plates was unsorted PBMC DNA. In the source study's methods: Without quality scores, immunoSEQ junctional reads could not be filtered like full-length reads. This table comes from immunoSEQ multiplex PCR, and its TCRdb copy is limited to in-frame clones, with some not included. Clone size and V and J calls were adopted from that table, with D and trimming inferred from the DNA. The table shows some 450,000 clones, with 77% occurring only once. Germline CDR1 MNHNS, CDR2 SASEGT. This CDR3 spans 14 amino acids. V shed 3 bases and J shed 7 bases, with 13 bases lying between them. The data derive from a study of shared clonotypes between healthy human individuals. Study-wide results and limits: Donor scarcity curtailed the genetic and exposure-history diversity represented herein.

The sequenced material came from PBMCs. This sequence originates from a woman aged 40 to 50 in good health. Some clones in this sample may be carry-over from other donors' samples. The chain has TRBV6-1 and TRBJ1-5; D is uncertain. The CDR3 nucleotides are TGTGCCAGCAGTGAGGACTGGGTGGGGCAGCCCCAGCATTTT. Encoded protein: CASSEDWVGQPQHF.